This TCR beta chain is from a study of cytomegalovirus exposure and HLA in healthy donors. Background on the study: About 179 million T cells yielded more than 90 million unique TCR beta sequences in earlier analysis.

The PCR contained 60 Vbeta and 13 Jbeta primers. Repertoires were generated with immunoSEQ multiplex PCR, while TCRdb's copy carries only in-frame clones and drops some. The sample records a few hundred thousand clones, over 70% being singletons. This clone was counted between two and nine times. Its antigen is currently unknown. Whole-study findings and limits: When analyzed later, the rates of TCR association showed variation by HLA locus, with DRB1 the most and HLA-C the fewest.

V shed 2 bases, J shed 1 base, and the junction held 1 base outside the gene matches. Per the germline V gene, CDR1 is SGHNT and CDR2 is YYREEE (reference sequence). The CDR3 has 14 amino acids. Sequenced sample: PBMCs. This chain connects TRBV5-4 to TRBJ2-5; 8 nucleotides align to TRBD2. The receptor's source is an older woman in good health and CMV-seropositive. The CDR3 DNA reads as TGTGCCAGCAGCTTCGGGACTAGCCAAGAGACCCAGTACTTC. Translated: CASSFGTSQETQYF.